The 32 T cell receptor beta chains in this list originate from one sample, sequenced in a study of blood T cell repertoires in COVID-19. Libraries were prepared by immunoSEQ multiplex PCR; TCRdb keeps only in-frame clonotypes and omits some of them. The table shows some 40,000 clones, with approximately 84% occurring only once. The material sequenced was peripheral blood. Every receptor here comes from a man aged 45-65 years with active or convalescent COVID-19.

This sequence joins TRBV9 and TRBJ1-3; 8 bases fit TRBD1. The J segment lost 0 bases and the V segment lost 4 bases, leaving 3 bases of the junction unmatched. The CDR3 runs to 15 residues. Germline V gives CDR1 SGDLS, CDR2 YYNGEE. This chain's CDR3 is CASSYRGDSGNTIYF. CDR3 DNA: TGTGCCAGCAGCTACAGGGGGGACTCTGGAAACACCATATATTTT.

This chain uses TRBV7-8 with TRBJ1-1; 9 bases are a match to TRBD1. The CDR3 has 17 amino acids. V shed 5 bases and J 2 bases; nucleotides not matched to a gene: 12. Germline CDR1 is SGHVS and CDR2 is FQNEAQ. The CDR3: CASSPQGQGWRNTEAFF. CDR3 DNA: TGTGCCAGCAGCCCACAGGGACAGGGCTGGAGAAACACTGAAGCTTTCTTT.

The V and J genes are TRBV3-1 (or the pseudogene TRBV3-2) and TRBJ2-5; TRBD2 agrees at 9 bases. The trim removed 0 bases at V and 2 bases at J, leaving 1 base unmatched. There are 15 residues in the CDR3. Germline V gives CDR1 LGHDT, CDR2 YNNKEL (reference sequence). CDR3 coding DNA: TGTGCCAGCAGCCAAGAGCGGGGGGGGCAAGAGACCCAGTACTTC. Protein sequence: CASSQERGGQETQYF.

The chain joins TRBV15 to TRBJ2-5; no firm D call. Germline V lookup: CDR1 LNHNV, CDR2 YYDKDF (reference sequence). The CDR3 runs 14 residues. The V end was cut by 4 bases, the J end by 2 bases, with 11 bases between. The CDR3 DNA sequence: TGTGCCACCAGCAATCCTAACCGTCAAGAGACCCAGTACTTC. Translation: CATSNPNRQETQYF.

The rearrangement links TRBV2 to TRBJ2-3; 8 positions match TRBD2. In germline, CDR1 is SNHLY, CDR2 FYNNEI. V lost 8 bases and J lost 2; bases outside the gene matches: 9. CDR3 length: 15 residues. CDR3 in DNA: TGTGCCAGCCATCCCGGGAGGGCCTTCACAGATACGCAGTATTTT. This encodes CASHPGRAFTDTQYF.

This clone is a singleton in its sample. CDR3 DNA sequence: TGTGCCTGGAAGGGGGACAGGGTGTCTGGCGAGCAGTACTTC. Translating gives CAWKGDRVSGEQYF. The chain joins TRBV30 to TRBJ2-7; 9 nucleotides align to TRBD1. This CDR3 is built from 14 residues. With 4 bases clipped from V and 6 bases from J, the junction kept 10 bases outside the gene matches. Germline CDR1 and CDR2: GTSNPN and SVGIG (reference sequence). Variable domain in full (rest from reference TRBV30 and TRBJ2-7): SQTIHQWPATLVQPVGSPLSLECTVEGTSNPNLYWYRQAAGRGLQLLFYSVGIGQISSEVPQNLSASRPQDRQFILSSKKLLLSDSGFYLCAWKGDRVSGEQYFGPGTRLTVT.

The gene calls are TRBV19 and TRBJ1-1; 8 nucleotides line up with TRBD1. The V and J ends lost 3 bases and 5 bases, in that order; junction bases with no gene match: 8. Germline V gene data show CDR1 as LNHDA and CDR2 as SQIVND (reference sequence). The CDR3 length is 15 residues. The CDR3 sequence: CASSMAAGGSTEAFF. Here the CDR3 DNA reads TGTGCCAGTAGTATGGCCGCAGGGGGCAGTACTGAAGCTTTCTTT. Combining the CDR3 with reference TRBV19 and TRBJ1-1 gives the whole variable domain DGGITQSPKYLFRKEGQNVTLSCEQNLNHDAMYWYRQDPGQGLRLIYYSQIVNDFQKGDIAEGYSVSREKKESFPLTVTSAQKNPTAFYLCASSMAAGGSTEAFFGQGTRLTVV.

The rearrangement links TRBV19 to TRBJ2-1, with TRBD1 matching over 9 bases. In germline, CDR1 is LNHDA, CDR2 SQIVND (reference sequence). V lost 5 bases, J lost 3 bases, and 11 bases stayed unmatched. There are 17 residues in the CDR3. DNA of the CDR3: TGTGCCAGTAGTGGGGGAAACAGGGGGCTCGGCTACAATGAGCAGTTCTTC. It translates to CASSGGNRGLGYNEQFF.

The chain links TRBV9 to TRBJ2-2; 8 nucleotides match TRBD1. The CDR3 extends over 16 amino acids. The germline V gene has CDR1 SGDLS and CDR2 YYNGEE. V lost 2 bases to trimming and J lost 3 bases; unmatched junction nucleotides: 6. The CDR3 region has the DNA TGTGCCAGCAGCGTCTTACAGGGGGAGGACACCGGGGAGCTGTTTTTT. It encodes CASSVLQGEDTGELFF.

V is TRBV6-5 and J is TRBJ1-4; TRBD1 matches at 8 bases. There are 14 residues in the CDR3. Unmatched junction bases numbered 6, after V lost 4 bases and J lost 8 bases. Germline V gene data show CDR1 as MNHEY and CDR2 as SVGAGI. DNA of the CDR3: TGTGCCAGCAGTTGGGACAGGTCTCGGGAAAAACTGTTTTTT. Residues: CASSWDRSREKLFF.

CDR3 region: CASSRSPQGYGYTF. CDR3 bases: TGTGCCAGCAGCCGTAGCCCCCAGGGCTATGGCTACACCTTC. J is TRBJ1-2 and V is TRBV6-5; maybe TRBD1 (5 bases). The V gene's germline CDR1 is MNHEY and CDR2 SVGAGI. This CDR3 has 14 residues. The ends were cut back, 6 bases at V and 4 bases at J, with 15 bases in the middle.

The chain recombines TRBV6-5 with TRBJ2-7; D uncertain. The CDR3 is made up of 12 amino acids. Germline lookup yields CDR1 MNHEY and CDR2 SVGAGI. V was clipped by 5 bases and J by 6 bases, with 11 bases between them. CDR3 nucleotides: TGTGCCAGCAGTACCGACATGGGCGAGCAGTACTTC. As protein: CASSTDMGEQYF.

The chain couples TRBV13 to TRBJ1-3, with a tentative D call TRBD1 (5 bases). V shed 0 bases and J shed 3 bases, with 6 bases lying between them. The CDR3 consists of 14 residues. Looked up from germline, CDR1 is PRHDT and CDR2 is FYEKMQ (reference sequence). CDR3 protein: CASSLGDSGNTIYF. In DNA, the CDR3 is TGTGCCAGCAGCTTAGGCGACAGTGGAAACACCATATATTTT.

V usage is TRBV19 and J usage is TRBJ1-5; D possibly corresponds to TRBD1 (6 bases). In germline, CDR1 is LNHDA, CDR2 SQIVND (reference sequence). The CDR3 length is 16 residues. V was pared by 4 bases and J by 0 bases, with 13 bases between. The CDR3 loop is CASSRNRVDSNQPQHF. CDR3 in DNA: TGTGCCAGTAGTAGAAACAGGGTCGATAGCAATCAGCCCCAGCATTTT.

V usage is TRBV5-1 and J usage is TRBJ1-3; the D is unclear. The germline gives CDR1 SGHRS, CDR2 YFSETQ. V dropped 3 bases and J dropped 0 bases, with 13 bases sitting between them. The CDR3 loop spans 16 amino acids. In DNA, the CDR3 is TGCGCCAGCAGCTGGGCGAAGGAAGTCTCTGGAAACACCATATATTTT. Its translation is CASSWAKEVSGNTIYF.

This clone was detected a few times. The chain links TRBV6-2 or TRBV6-3 to TRBJ2-1; D is possibly TRBD2 (5 bases). Germline V lookup: CDR1 MNHEY, CDR2 SVGEGT. Trimming took off 4 bases at V and 8 bases at J, with 9 bases between the two ends. CDR3 size: 12 residues. CDR3 in DNA: TGTGCCAGCAGTTCGCTAGCAGATGAGCAGTTCTTC. This sequence encodes CASSSLADEQFF.

This sequence joins TRBV27 and TRBJ1-5; 10 nucleotides line up with TRBD1. Trimming took 7 bases from V and 5 from J; bases not matched to a gene: 11. The CDR3 covers 16 residues. CDR1 is MNHEY, CDR2 SMNVEV, per germline (reference sequence). The CDR3 nucleotides are TGTGCCAGCACCCCGACAGGGGGCCTACCCCATCAGCCCCAGCATTTT. Its translation is CASTPTGGLPHQPQHF.

J is TRBJ1-4 and V is TRBV19; D is possibly TRBD1 (6 bases). The V gene lost 9 bases and the J gene lost 3 bases, with 11 bases spanning the gap. The CDR3 contains 13 residues. Looked up from germline, CDR1 is LNHDA and CDR2 is SQIVND (reference sequence). The CDR3 here is CASWGLANEKLFF. CDR3 bases: TGTGCCAGCTGGGGGCTCGCTAATGAAAAACTGTTTTTT.

V gene TRBV29-1 combines with J gene TRBJ2-1; D is unresolved. Germline values: CDR1 SQVTM, CDR2 ANQGSEA. The CDR3 consists of 12 residues. V was clipped by 4 bases and J by 7 bases, with 11 bases between them. The CDR3 DNA is TGCAGCGTTGGGAGTACTACTAATGAGCAGTTCTTC. This translates into CSVGSTTNEQFF.

The chain links TRBV5-4 to TRBJ2-3; TRBD2 aligns across 10 bases. CDR1 is SGHNT, CDR2 YYREEE, per germline (reference sequence). The CDR3 sequence is 15 residues long. The V gene end was trimmed by 0 bases and the J gene end by 5 bases; junction bases not matched to a gene: 3. The CDR3 loop reads CASSLVASGGDTQYF. In DNA, the CDR3 is TGTGCCAGCAGCTTGGTGGCTAGCGGGGGAGATACGCAGTATTTT. The whole variable domain, remainder taken from reference TRBV5-4 and TRBJ2-3, is ETGVTQSPTHLIKTRGQQVTLRCSSQSGHNTVSWYQQALGQGPQFIFQYYREEENGRGNFPPRFSGLQFPNYSSELNVNALELDDSALYLCASSLVASGGDTQYFGPGTRLTVL.

The chain joins TRBV6-5 to TRBJ2-3; 14 bases are shared with TRBD2. This CDR3 region has 16 residues. The V segment lost 0 bases and the J segment 6 bases; nucleotides outside the gene matches: 2. The germline CDR1 and CDR2 sequences are MNHEY and SVGAGI. This chain's CDR3 is CASSYSTSGGADTQYF. The CDR3 DNA is TGTGCCAGCAGTTACTCGACTAGCGGGGGGGCCGATACGCAGTATTTT.

The V and J genes are TRBV4-1 and TRBJ1-2; the D gene is possibly TRBD1 (5 bases). Trimming removed 0 bases at V and 6 bases at J, with 17 bases between. This CDR3 spans 16 amino acids. Germline V CDR1 and CDR2: MGHRA, YSYEKL. CDR3 DNA: TGCGCCAGCAGCCAAGATGGATCAGGGCCAAAGGATGGCTACACCTTC. Its translation: CASSQDGSGPKDGYTF.

The chain uses TRBV30 and TRBJ1-2; 7 positions match TRBD1. The CDR3 is 13 residues long. With V trimmed by 4 bases and J by 7 bases, 9 bases remained unmatched. Germline CDR1 is GTSNPN and CDR2 is SVGIG (reference sequence). The CDR3 loop reads CAWTGGGYGGYTF. Written as DNA, the CDR3 is TGTGCCTGGACAGGGGGAGGTTATGGTGGCTACACCTTC.

The rearrangement uses TRBV7-9 and TRBJ1-6; D uncertain. V lost 1 base and J 7 bases, leaving 8 bases between the germline ends. Germline V gene sequence: CDR1 SEHNR, CDR2 FQNEAQ (reference sequence). The CDR3 length is 14 residues. The DNA for the CDR3 is TGTGCCAGCAGCTTAGAGTCGGGGAATTCACCCCTCCACTTT. It translates to CASSLESGNSPLHF.

The V call is TRBV27, the J call TRBJ2-7, with 12 bases aligning to TRBD1. V gave up 3 bases and J gave up 3 bases; unmatched junction bases: 3. Germline CDR1 and CDR2: MNHEY and SMNVEV (reference sequence). The CDR3 is made up of 15 amino acids. DNA of the CDR3: TGTGCCAGCAGTTTGGGGACAGGGGGCCTCTACGAGCAGTACTTC. As protein: CASSLGTGGLYEQYF.

The chain recombines TRBV29-1 with TRBJ2-5, with 7 bases lining up with TRBD2. The CDR3 covers 12 residues. The germline V gene has CDR1 SQVTM and CDR2 ANQGSEA. The V gene end was trimmed by 4 bases and the J gene end by 5 bases; junction bases not matched to a gene: 4. The CDR3 bases are TGCAGCGTTGGCCTAGCGGAGGAGACCCAGTACTTC. Its protein product is CSVGLAEETQYF.

V is TRBV5-1 and J is TRBJ2-2; tentative D call: TRBD2 (5 bases). Germline V gene lookup returns CDR1 SGHRS and CDR2 YFSETQ. There are 14 residues in the CDR3. The V end was cut by 4 bases, the J end by 6 bases, with 13 bases between. This CDR3 is CASSRVVGAGELFF. CDR3 in DNA: TGCGCCAGCAGCCGGGTAGTCGGGGCCGGGGAGCTGTTTTTT.

The rearrangement links TRBV10-3 to TRBJ1-4; possible D gene TRBD1, 5 bases. This CDR3 is 15 amino acids long. The V gene's germline CDR1 is ENHRY and CDR2 SYGVKD. V was clipped by 4 bases and J by 2 bases, with 11 bases between them. In DNA, the CDR3 is TGTGCCATCAGTGGGGCAGGGCGCACTAATGAAAAACTGTTTTTT. Its translation: CAISGAGRTNEKLFF.

The chain employs TRBV4-1 and TRBJ2-4, with 7 positions matching TRBD2. With 1 base clipped from V and 1 base from J, the junction kept 4 bases outside the gene matches. This CDR3 has 16 residues. Germline loops: CDR1 MGHRA, CDR2 YSYEKL. Written as DNA, the CDR3 is TGCGCCAGCAGCCAAGGAAGTAGCGGGGCCAAAAACATTCAGTACTTC. Translated, it gives CASSQGSSGAKNIQYF.

The chain links TRBV15 to TRBJ1-2; 7 nucleotides line up with TRBD1. Germline V gene lookup returns CDR1 LNHNV and CDR2 YYDKDF (reference sequence). This CDR3 region has 12 residues. Trimming removed 5 bases from V and 9 bases from J; junction bases left unmatched: 6. The CDR3 region is CATSPDRERYTF. DNA for the CDR3: TGTGCCACCAGCCCAGACAGGGAGCGCTACACCTTC.

The chain links TRBV5-1 to TRBJ1-2; 8 bases are a match to TRBD1. In germline, CDR1 is SGHRS, CDR2 YFSETQ. V was pared by 4 bases and J by 2 bases, with 7 bases of the junction left unmatched. This CDR3 has 15 amino acids. CDR3 sequence: CASSPRDRTNYGYTF. The CDR3 region has the DNA TGCGCCAGCAGCCCCCGGGACAGGACGAACTATGGCTACACCTTC.

The rearrangement joins TRBV3-1 (or the pseudogene TRBV3-2) to TRBJ2-7; D is possibly TRBD2 (6 bases). Germline V CDR1 and CDR2: LGHDT, YNNKEL (reference sequence). Trimming removed 1 base from V and 7 bases from J, with 8 bases in between. This CDR3 is 12 amino acids long. CDR3 residues: CASSQVRGEQYF. DNA for the CDR3: TGTGCCAGCAGCCAAGTCCGGGGGGAGCAGTACTTC.